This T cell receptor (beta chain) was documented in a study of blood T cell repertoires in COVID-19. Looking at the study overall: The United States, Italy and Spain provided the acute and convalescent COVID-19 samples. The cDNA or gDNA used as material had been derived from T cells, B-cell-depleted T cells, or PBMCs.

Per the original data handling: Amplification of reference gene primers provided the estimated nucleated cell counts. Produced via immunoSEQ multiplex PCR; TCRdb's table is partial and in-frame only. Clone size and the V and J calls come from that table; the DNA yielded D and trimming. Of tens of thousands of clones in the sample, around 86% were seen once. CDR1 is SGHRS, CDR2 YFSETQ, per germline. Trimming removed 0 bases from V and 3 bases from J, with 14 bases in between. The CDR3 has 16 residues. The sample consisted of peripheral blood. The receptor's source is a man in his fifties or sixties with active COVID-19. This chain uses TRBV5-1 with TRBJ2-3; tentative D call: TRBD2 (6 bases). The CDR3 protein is CASSLVVGGGTDTQYF. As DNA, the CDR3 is TGCGCCAGCAGCTTGGTGGTGGGCGGAGGGACAGATACGCAGTATTTT.